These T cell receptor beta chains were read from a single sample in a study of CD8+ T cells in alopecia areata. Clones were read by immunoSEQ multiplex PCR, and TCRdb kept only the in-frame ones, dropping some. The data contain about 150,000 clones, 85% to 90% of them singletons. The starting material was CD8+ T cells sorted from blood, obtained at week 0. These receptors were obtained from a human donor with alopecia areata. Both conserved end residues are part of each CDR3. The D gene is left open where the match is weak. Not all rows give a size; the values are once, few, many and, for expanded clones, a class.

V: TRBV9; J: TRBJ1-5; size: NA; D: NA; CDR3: CASSVGGGSQPQHF; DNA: TGTGCCAGCAGCGTAGGAGGGGGGAGTCAGCCCCAGCATTTT
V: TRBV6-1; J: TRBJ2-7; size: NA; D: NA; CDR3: CASSDGFLGQLLYYEQYF; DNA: TGTGCCAGCAGTGATGGATTTTTAGGACAGCTCCTATACTACGAGCAGTACTTC
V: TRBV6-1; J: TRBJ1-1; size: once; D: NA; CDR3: CASSESGFMNTEAFF; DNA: TGTGCCAGCAGCGAATCAGGTTTCATGAACACTGAAGCTTTCTTT
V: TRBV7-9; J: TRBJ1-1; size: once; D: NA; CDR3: CASSSRGGGGDTEAFF; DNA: TGTGCCAGCAGCTCACGGGGAGGGGGAGGGGACACTGAAGCTTTCTTT
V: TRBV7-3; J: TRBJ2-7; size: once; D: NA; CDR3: CASSPESGPIREQYF; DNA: TGTGCCAGCAGCCCAGAATCGGGACCTATTAGGGAGCAGTACTTC
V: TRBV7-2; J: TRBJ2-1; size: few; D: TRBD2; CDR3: CASSDTSGSSYNEQFF; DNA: TGTGCCAGCAGCGATACTAGCGGGAGTTCCTACAATGAGCAGTTCTTC
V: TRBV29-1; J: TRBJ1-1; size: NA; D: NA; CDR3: CSALEGTEAFF; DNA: TGCAGCGCATTAGAGGGCACTGAAGCTTTCTTT
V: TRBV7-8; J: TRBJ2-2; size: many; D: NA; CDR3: CASSLETGAGELFF; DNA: TGTGCCAGCAGCTTAGAAACGGGGGCCGGGGAGCTGTTTTTT
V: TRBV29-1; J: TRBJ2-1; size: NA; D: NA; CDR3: CSPRDSYNEQFF; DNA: TGCAGCCCCCGGGACTCTTACAATGAGCAGTTCTTC
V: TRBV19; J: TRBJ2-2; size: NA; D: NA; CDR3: CASSITPPEELFF; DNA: TGTGCCAGTAGTATAACTCCTCCCGAGGAGCTGTTTTTT
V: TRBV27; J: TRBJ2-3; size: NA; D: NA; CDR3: CASRVTSLDTQYF; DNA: TGTGCCAGCCGGGTAACCTCGTTGGATACGCAGTATTTT
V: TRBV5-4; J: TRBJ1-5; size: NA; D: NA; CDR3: CASSSAGTPNQPQHF; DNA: TGTGCCAGCAGCTCCGCCGGGACACCCAATCAGCCCCAGCATTTT
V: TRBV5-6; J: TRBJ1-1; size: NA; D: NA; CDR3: CASSLALNEAFF; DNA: TGTGCCAGCAGCTTGGCGCTGAATGAAGCTTTCTTT